One T cell receptor beta chain is described in this entry. Its antigen remains undetermined. Base qualities are not at hand, and no much larger clone is one base apart. Library method: 5' RACE. These reads were obtained on a NextSeq 500. The TCR library protocol attached a unique molecular identifier to each TCR cDNA molecule to allow correction of PCR and sequencing errors. For the original study's pipeline: TCR identification, UMI-based error correction and CDR3 extraction were performed with Decombinator tools. TCRs above a frequency of 2 per 1,000, corresponding to the top 1% of the tumor frequency distribution, were defined as expanded. Expanded tumor TCRs were classed as regional if statistically deemed absent (corrected P<0.05) from at least one tumor region, otherwise ubiquitous. Renyi diversity was calculated using the R vegan package after each repertoire was subsampled 100 times to 5,000 TCRs. CDR3 similarity networks were built from amino acid triplet string-kernel similarity, with CDR3s being connected when pairwise similarity was above 0.82. Using fastp at Q25 and MiXCR, TCRdb reprocessed the public reads and kept productive beta chains. Under each unique CDR3 protein, matching rows form one entry showing the most common genes and DNA. The V and J calls shown here were made by TCRdb, not taken from the authors' results. In this sample the table shows about 11,000 distinct CDR3 sequences, around 5.1% of which occur a single time. 12% of the sample lies in the top ten.

These data belong to a study of spatial heterogeneity in lung cancer (dated by TCRdb to the late 2010s). With regard to the full study: Beta-chain transcripts were consistently detected in greater numbers than alpha-chain transcripts, which likely reflected higher beta-chain transcript abundance. TCR transcript counts in tumor regions correlated strongly with a T cell transcriptional module score from matched bulk RNA-seq. In the raw uncorrected reads, each unique combination of TCR and UMI appeared on average more than ten times. TCR alpha and beta repertoires were quantitatively compared across multiple tumor regions, matched nontumor lung and blood in non-small cell lung cancer. The study linked features of the TCR repertoire to counts of nonsynonymous mutations, which were determined by whole-exome sequencing of tumor tissue. At surgery, both alpha and beta chains were TCR-sequenced in fewer than 250 tumor regions, some 64 matched nontumor lung samples and a few dozen PBMC samples.

At the junction V is shortened by 6 bases and J by 4 bases; bases outside the gene matches: 6. Counted from cysteine to phenylalanine, this CDR3 has 14 amino acids. Just CDR3 DNA is preserved here, 42 bases in frame from base 1. CDR1 and CDR2 (MDHEN, SYDVKM) derive from the germline V gene. Study-wide findings and limitations: TCR-seq was estimated to cover only approximately 7% of tumor T cells for alpha chains and approximately 12% for beta chains. Confirming at a functional level the hypothesis that regional TCRs recognize regional mutations was considered to require additional single-cell paired TCR alpha and beta sequencing. Counts of ubiquitous and regional expanded TCRs correlated with counts of ubiquitous and regional nonsynonymous mutations, respectively. A correlation was observed between the number of expanded intratumoral alpha and beta TCRs and the tumor nonsynonymous mutation count.

The time point label for this specimen denotes: sample taken at primary tumor resection. The donors were about 65 patients from the lung TRACERx cohort who had early-stage, untreated non-small cell lung cancer. Without any cell sorting, TCR sequencing was performed on whole RNA extracted either from tumor and nontumor lung tissue or from cryopreserved PBMC samples. Only patients for whom sufficient RNA was available from at least two tumor regions were selected for TCR sequencing. A lung pathologist reviewed the tumor and adjacent nontumor lung specimens before the specimens were selected. The chain is assembled from TRBV28 and TRBJ2-5; TRBD1 agrees with 9 junctional bases. Sequenced material: lung tumor tissue, taken at surgery. This sequence originates from a male donor with early-stage non-small cell lung cancer. At the DNA level, the sequence is TGTGCCAGCAGACGGGACAGGGTGGGAGAGACCCAGTACTTC. This encodes CASRRDRVGETQYF.